This TCR beta chain was sequenced for a study of regulatory T cells in long-lasting Graves disease. Looked up from germline, CDR1 is DFQATT and CDR2 is SNEGSKA (reference sequence). CDR3 length equals 14 residues. V was trimmed by 1 base and J by 6 bases, leaving 16 bases between them. Sample time point: newly diagnosed GD, antithyroid drugs for less than 3 months. The TCR library used RNA extracted from PBMCs. The patients were drawn from one endocrinology department in Xi'an, China. For TCR beta, libraries came from iRepertoire HTBI primers and Arm-PCR of CDR3 regions. TCRdb re-derived calls from the multiplex PCR reads in MiXCR, one entry per CDR3 protein. The sample yields roughly 510,000 distinct CDR3 sequences, roughly 16% seen once. These data were likewise used in another study, on T cells in Graves' hyperthyroidism and ophthalmopathy. That investigation notes: Diagnostic decisions used clinical symptoms, serum thyroxine and TRAb, thyroid ultrasound and orbital computed tomography. Ophthalmopathy onset followed model prediction by a median approximately seven months.

V and J are TRBV20-1 and TRBJ2-7; D remains ambiguous. The source was peripheral blood mononuclear cells (PBMCs), collected at new diagnosis, from a patient treated with antithyroid drugs. The clonotype comes from a man younger than 35 with Graves disease. CDR3 loop: CSARGQPPRSEQYF. Here the CDR3 DNA reads TGCAGTGCTAGAGGGCAGCCACCCAGGTCCGAGCAGTACTTC.